A single sample is the source of the 21 T cell receptor beta chains below, sequenced in a study of blood T cell repertoires in COVID-19. The table came from immunoSEQ multiplex PCR; TCRdb's copy has only in-frame clones and leaves some out. The sample records some 83,000 clones, roughly 84% being singletons. The sample was peripheral blood. Receptors originate from a man in his fifties with acute or convalescent COVID-19.

The CDR3 loop reads CASSSLRKSSYNSPLHF. DNA of the CDR3: TGTGCCAGCAGCTCCCTCAGGAAAAGCTCCTATAATTCACCCCTCCACTTT. The chain combines TRBV28 with TRBJ1-6; D gene unclear. Looked up from germline, CDR1 is MDHEN and CDR2 is SYDVKM. V shed 6 bases and J shed 0 bases, with 15 bases lying between them. CDR3 size: 17 residues.

The chain combines TRBV6-4 with TRBJ1-4; TRBD1 might be the D (5 bases). From germline, CDR1 is MRHNA and CDR2 SNTAGT. The CDR3 consists of 14 residues. V was pared by 6 bases and J by 5 bases, with 13 bases between. CDR3 residues: CASSHRRTNEKLFF. CDR3 DNA: TGTGCCAGCAGCCACAGGAGAACCAATGAAAAACTGTTTTTT.

V is TRBV11-2 and J is TRBJ1-1; TRBD1 is a possible D gene (5 bases). The ends were cut back, 3 bases at V and 1 base at J, with 12 bases in the middle. CDR3 size: 15 residues. CDR1 is SGHAT, CDR2 FQNNGV, per germline. The CDR3 reads CASSFGLTGNTEAFF. In DNA form, the CDR3 reads TGTGCCAGCAGCTTTGGGCTCACAGGGAACACTGAAGCTTTCTTT.

V usage is TRBV7-2 and J usage is TRBJ2-5, with 9 bases lining up with TRBD2. The trim removed 5 bases at V and 4 bases at J, leaving 8 bases unmatched. In germline, CDR1 is SGHTA, CDR2 FQGNSA. This CDR3 has 15 residues. CDR3 bases: TGTGCCAGCAGCCCGAGCGGGGGGCGAGGAGAGACCCAGTACTTC. It translates to CASSPSGGRGETQYF.

The gene calls are TRBV2 and TRBJ1-4; D may be TRBD1 (6 bases). Germline CDR1 and CDR2: SNHLY and FYNNEI. V was cut by 7 bases and J by 5 bases, with 11 bases left in between. This CDR3 comprises 13 residues. CDR3: CASNGQINEKLFF. For the CDR3, the DNA is TGTGCCAGCAATGGACAGATCAATGAAAAACTGTTTTTT.

V is TRBV7-2 and J is TRBJ1-2; D gene uncertain. The CDR3 is made up of 15 amino acids. CDR1 is SGHTA, CDR2 FQGNSA, per germline. V lost 3 bases, J lost 11 bases, and 22 bases lay in between. The CDR3 DNA reads as TGTGCCAGCAGCTTCACTATGGCCGCCTCGGGATCATACACCTTC. Protein product: CASSFTMAASGSYTF.

CDR3 coding DNA: TGTGCCAGCAGCTTAGCGGGACAGGCGGGTACGCAGTATTTT. Translation: CASSLAGQAGTQYF. The J gene is TRBJ2-3, the V gene TRBV7-9; 8 bases are shared with TRBD1. In germline, CDR1 is SEHNR, CDR2 FQNEAQ (reference sequence). There are 14 residues in the CDR3. The J segment lost 8 bases and the V segment lost 0 bases, leaving 4 bases of the junction unmatched.

This clone was counted only a few times. This chain links TRBV7-2 with TRBJ2-2; TRBD2 matches 9 bases. Per the germline V gene, CDR1 is SGHTA and CDR2 is FQGNSA. V shed 2 bases and J 0 bases; nucleotides not matched to a gene: 7. The CDR3 totals 18 residues. For the CDR3, the DNA is TGTGCCAGCAGCTTACGATATAGCGGGGGTGCGAACACCGGGGAGCTGTTTTTT. It encodes CASSLRYSGGANTGELFF.

By share, this clone ranks as medium-sized (0.01 to 0.1%). The chain recombines TRBV9 with TRBJ2-5; 11 nucleotides align to TRBD2. Germline V gene lookup returns CDR1 SGDLS and CDR2 YYNGEE. CDR3 size: 15 residues. V lost 2 bases and J lost 5; bases outside the gene matches: 5. CDR3 coding DNA: TGTGCCAGCAGCGTTAGCGGGGGGGAAGGGGAGACCCAGTACTTC. The encoded protein is CASSVSGGEGETQYF.

The CDR3 reads CASSYGTAETQYF. The DNA for the CDR3 is TGTGCCAGCAGCTACGGGACAGCGGAGACCCAGTACTTC. V is TRBV7-8 and J is TRBJ2-5; 7 bases agree with TRBD1. The CDR3 length is 13 residues. Germline V lookup: CDR1 SGHVS, CDR2 FQNEAQ. The junction had 4 bases not matched to a gene; V was cut back by 4 bases and J by 5 bases. The full variable domain, its missing parts supplied by reference TRBV7-8 and TRBJ2-5, is GAGVSQSPRYKVAKRGQDVALRCDPISGHVSLFWYQQALGQGPEFLTYFQNEAQLDKSGLPSDRFFAERPEGSVSTLKIQRTQQEDSAVYLCASSYGTAETQYFGPGTRLLVL.

This clone was recorded once. This CDR3 reads CASGTGNTEAFF. For the CDR3, the DNA is TGTGCCAGCGGGACAGGGAACACTGAAGCTTTCTTT. The V and J genes are TRBV6-5 and TRBJ1-1, with 8 bases that match TRBD1. CDR1 and CDR2 from the germline V gene are MNHEY and SVGAGI. The CDR3 loop spans 12 amino acids. V was pared by 8 bases and J by 1 base, with 0 bases of the junction left unmatched.

The rearrangement uses TRBV2 and TRBJ2-7; D not certain. Trimming stripped 1 base from V and 3 bases from J, with 13 bases between. The germline V gene has CDR1 SNHLY and CDR2 FYNNEI. This CDR3 comprises 15 residues. The CDR3 bases are TGTGCCAGCAGTGAAGAGTTGTTGTCCAGCTACGAGCAGTACTTC. Amino acid sequence: CASSEELLSSYEQYF. The full variable domain, in which reference TRBV2 and TRBJ2-7 provide the parts outside the CDR3, is EPEVTQTPSHQVTQMGQEVILRCVPISNHLYFYWYRQILGQKVEFLVSFYNNEISEKSEIFDDQFSVERPDGSNFTLKIRSTKLEDSAMYFCASSEELLSSYEQYFGPGTRLTVT.

The gene calls are TRBV15 and TRBJ2-2; 8 nucleotides agree with TRBD2. This CDR3 spans 17 amino acids. Germline CDR1 LNHNV, CDR2 YYDKDF (reference sequence). Trimming took 0 bases from V and 2 from J; bases not matched to a gene: 5. CDR3 in amino acids: CATSREISGDNTGELFF. The CDR3 nucleotides are TGTGCCACCAGCAGAGAGATTAGCGGGGATAACACCGGGGAGCTGTTTTTT.

V is TRBV12-5 and J is TRBJ1-3, with D possibly being TRBD1 (6 bases). V was pared by 0 bases and J by 6 bases, with 15 bases between. Germline CDR1 LGHNT, CDR2 FRNRAP. The CDR3 sequence is 16 residues long. The CDR3 here is CASGLVLPDRKNTIYF. The CDR3 region has the DNA TGTGCTAGTGGTTTGGTCCTTCCGGACAGAAAAAACACCATATATTTT. Full variable domain (missing parts from reference TRBV12-5 and TRBJ1-3): DARVTQTPRHKVTEMGQEVTMRCQPILGHNTVFWYRQTMMQGLELLAYFRNRAPLDDSGMPKDRFSAEMPDATLATLKIQPSEPRDSAVYFCASGLVLPDRKNTIYFGEGSWLTVV.

V gene TRBV7-2 combines with J gene TRBJ1-1; possible D gene TRBD1, 6 bases. This CDR3 region has 13 residues. Germline CDR1 SGHTA, CDR2 FQGNSA. V lost 5 bases, J lost 6 bases, and 13 bases lay in between. CDR3 nucleotide sequence: TGTGCCAGCAGCGCAGGGGTTGCCGCTGAAGCTTTCTTT. It codes for CASSAGVAAEAFF.

In nucleotides, the CDR3 is TGCGCCAGCAGCCAGTTTCTAGGACAGGAGGTCACCTATGGCTACACCTTC. Protein: CASSQFLGQEVTYGYTF. The V and J genes are TRBV4-1 and TRBJ1-2; 7 bases agree with TRBD1. Germline CDR1 is MGHRA and CDR2 is YSYEKL. J gave up 4 bases and V 3 bases, and 14 bases lay outside the gene matches. This CDR3 is built from 17 residues.

This clone was recorded only once. V gene TRBV7-9 combines with J gene TRBJ2-2; TRBD1 is a possible D gene (6 bases). The V gene's germline CDR1 is SEHNR and CDR2 FQNEAQ (reference sequence). Trimming shortened V by 8 bases and J by 6 bases, and 19 bases separated the two germline ends. The CDR3 is 15 residues long. As DNA, the CDR3 is TGTGCCAGCCTCTCCTCGGGACATCGGGCCGGGGAGCTGTTTTTT. Protein sequence: CASLSSGHRAGELFF.

The chain is built from TRBV2 and TRBJ2-1; 7 bases agree with TRBD2. The germline CDR1 and CDR2 sequences are SNHLY and FYNNEI. The CDR3 sequence is 17 residues long. After removal of 3 bases from V and 0 bases from J, the junction contained 8 bases not matched to a gene. DNA for the CDR3: TGTGCCAGCAGTGATGGGGCGGGGGAGAGCTCCTACAATGAGCAGTTCTTC. Translation gives CASSDGAGESSYNEQFF.

This clone has only a few counts. The chain employs TRBV9 and TRBJ2-1; weak D call: TRBD1 (5 bases). Trimming stripped 3 bases from V and 8 bases from J, with 9 bases between. The CDR3 contains 12 residues. Germline CDR1 reads SGDLS; CDR2 reads YYNGEE. The CDR3 bases are TGTGCCAGCAGCGAGCAGGGCCATGAGCAGTTCTTC. This sequence encodes CASSEQGHEQFF.

The chain couples TRBV7-2 to TRBJ2-1, with D maybe TRBD1 (5 bases). Germline V gene lookup returns CDR1 SGHTA and CDR2 FQGNSA. V was cut by 2 bases and J by 9 bases, with 8 bases left in between. The CDR3 runs 12 residues. The CDR3 nucleotides read TGTGCCAGCAGCTTAAGGGGAATTGAGCAGTTCTTC. Its protein product is CASSLRGIEQFF. Using reference TRBV7-2 and TRBJ2-1 for the parts outside the CDR3, the full variable domain is GAGVSQSPSNKVTEKGKDVELRCDPISGHTALYWYRQSLGQGLEFLIYFQGNSAPDKSGLPSDRFSAERTGGSVSTLTIQRTQQEDSAVYLCASSLRGIEQFFGPGTRLTVL.

The chain employs TRBV2 and TRBJ1-1; TRBD1 is a possible D gene (5 bases). Germline V CDR1 and CDR2: SNHLY, FYNNEI. CDR3 length equals 12 residues. V was clipped by 1 base and J by 8 bases, with 8 bases between them. CDR3 protein: CASSEGGGEAFF. The CDR3 DNA is TGTGCCAGCAGTGAAGGGGGCGGCGAAGCTTTCTTT.